Shown below are 16 T cell receptor beta chains from a single sample sequenced in a study of OX40 agonist ivuxolimab in advanced cancers. The table came from immunoSEQ multiplex PCR; TCRdb's copy has only in-frame clones and leaves some out. The data contain 55,000 to 80,000 clones, approximately 85% of them seen just once; the ten biggest clones take up around 1%. Source: CD4+ or CD8+ T cells sorted from blood, taken in a trial of the OX40 agonist ivuxolimab. These receptors originate from an adult with an advanced solid tumor such as melanoma, head and neck, liver or kidney cancer.

This rearrangement joins TRBV28 to TRBJ1-2; possibly TRBD1 for D (5 bases). Trimming took 8 bases from V and 3 from J, leaving 10 bases between them. This CDR3 is 12 amino acids long. Germline V CDR1 and CDR2: MDHEN, SYDVKM. The CDR3 DNA reads TGTGCCAGCGAGAAGGGGTACTATGGCTACACCTTC. Its translation: CASEKGYYGYTF.

The gene calls are TRBV10-3 and TRBJ1-2; maybe TRBD1 (5 bases). The length of the CDR3 is 14 residues. Germline V gives CDR1 ENHRY, CDR2 SYGVKD. V dropped 7 bases and J dropped 0 bases, with 12 bases sitting between them. CDR3 in amino acids: CAIMVTGANYGYTF. In DNA form, the CDR3 reads TGTGCCATCATGGTAACGGGGGCTAACTATGGCTACACCTTC.

The chain links TRBV30 to TRBJ1-3; D is undetermined. Germline CDR1 reads GTSNPN; CDR2 reads SVGIG (reference sequence). Trimming pared 4 bases from V and 7 bases from J, leaving 17 bases between. CDR3 size: 14 residues. The CDR3 DNA reads TGTGCCTGGACCCTGGACCGACTTGGGAACACCATATATTTT. It yields the protein CAWTLDRLGNTIYF.

The chain is built from TRBV10-1 and TRBJ1-2; D not certain. The V and J ends lost 0 bases and 4 bases respectively, with 3 bases between them. Germline assignment: CDR1 WNHNN and CDR2 SYGVQD (reference sequence). This CDR3 spans 12 amino acids. The chain's CDR3 is CASSESSYGYTF. The CDR3 DNA is TGCGCCAGCAGTGAGTCTTCCTATGGCTACACCTTC.

The chain recombines TRBV29-1 with TRBJ2-3, with 8 bases fitting TRBD2. This CDR3 has 14 amino acids. Unmatched junction bases numbered 7, after V lost 4 bases and J lost 4 bases. The germline gives CDR1 SQVTM, CDR2 ANQGSEA. DNA for the CDR3: TGCAGCGTTGCCGCGACTAGCGTCGCAGATACGCAGTATTTT. Encoded protein: CSVAATSVADTQYF.

This clone is termed medium-sized. The V and J genes are TRBV6-5 and TRBJ2-2; D is possibly TRBD1 (5 bases). Germline values: CDR1 MNHEY, CDR2 SVGAGI. Trimming stripped 2 bases from V and 1 base from J, with 8 bases between. The CDR3 consists of 15 residues. DNA of the CDR3: TGTGCCAGCAGTTACGCCAGGGAGAACACCGGGGAGCTGTTTTTT. Translating it yields CASSYARENTGELFF.

The chain has TRBV7-2 and TRBJ2-5; D is uncertain. In germline, CDR1 is SGHTA, CDR2 FQGNSA. Trimming left V 5 bases short and J 2 bases short, with 9 bases between. This CDR3 is 13 amino acids long. The CDR3 protein is CASSPSTQETQYF. In nucleotides, the CDR3 is TGTGCCAGCAGCCCATCAACGCAAGAGACCCAGTACTTC.

The rearrangement uses TRBV30 and TRBJ2-1; D is unclear. The CDR3 has 12 amino acids. The ends were cut back, 1 base at V and 5 bases at J, with 6 bases in the middle. CDR1 is GTSNPN and CDR2 is SVGIG in the germline V gene (reference sequence). The CDR3 here is CAWSAFHNEQFF. The DNA of the CDR3 is TGTGCCTGGAGTGCCTTCCACAATGAGCAGTTCTTC.

V is TRBV15 and J is TRBJ2-5, with 8 bases identical to TRBD2. V gave up 5 bases and J gave up 5 bases; unmatched junction bases: 10. Germline CDR1 reads LNHNV; CDR2 reads YYDKDF (reference sequence). The CDR3 length is 15 residues. The CDR3 is CATSQRRGGRETQYF. The CDR3 DNA follows: TGTGCCACCAGCCAGAGACGGGGGGGCAGGGAGACCCAGTACTTC. Filled out from reference TRBV15 and TRBJ2-5, the complete variable domain reads DAMVIQNPRYQVTQFGKPVTLSCSQTLNHNVMYWYQQKSSQAPKLLFHYYDKDFNNEADTPDNFQSRRPNTSFCFLDIRSPGLGDTAMYLCATSQRRGGRETQYFGPGTRLLVL.

The J gene is TRBJ1-1, the V gene TRBV7-9; TRBD1 might be the D (5 bases). With 3 bases removed from V and 10 bases from J, the gap between germline ends came to 12 bases. CDR1 SEHNR and CDR2 FQNEAQ come from the germline V gene (reference sequence). CDR3 length equals 12 residues. CDR3 sequence: CASSFPVGGAFF. CDR3 bases: TGTGCCAGCAGCTTTCCCGTTGGGGGAGCTTTCTTT. The full variable domain, completed using reference TRBV7-9 and TRBJ1-1, is DTGVSQNPRHKITKRGQNVTFRCDPISEHNRLYWYRQTLGQGPEFLTYFQNEAQLEKSRLLSDRFSAERPKGSFSTLEIQRTEQGDSAMYLCASSFPVGGAFFGQGTRLTVV.

This clone was counted a few times. The genes are TRBV6-6 and TRBJ1-1; no definite D call. Per the germline V gene, CDR1 is MNHNY and CDR2 is SVGAGI (reference sequence). The CDR3 length is 12 residues. With 5 bases removed from V and 4 bases from J, the gap between germline ends came to 8 bases. The chain's CDR3 is CASSPGGTEAFF. CDR3 bases: TGTGCCAGCAGTCCCGGAGGCACTGAAGCTTTCTTT.

This chain links TRBV5-4 with TRBJ2-1; 12 positions match TRBD2. The CDR3 sequence is 16 residues long. J lost 8 bases, V lost 2 bases, and 8 bases had no gene match. Germline loops: CDR1 SGHNT, CDR2 YYREEE (reference sequence). The CDR3 sequence: CASSFPSGGASDEQFF. In DNA, the CDR3 is TGTGCCAGCAGCTTTCCTAGCGGGGGGGCGTCGGATGAGCAGTTCTTC.

The chain joins TRBV10-2 to TRBJ2-7, with TRBD1 matching 9 bases. Trimming took 8 bases from V and 4 from J; bases not matched to a gene: 6. Germline lookup yields CDR1 WSHSY and CDR2 SAAADI. There are 13 residues in the CDR3. The CDR3, as DNA: TGCGCCAGCCGGGGACAGGGTGGTTACGAGCAGTACTTC. This sequence encodes CASRGQGGYEQYF.

V usage is TRBV6-5 and J usage is TRBJ1-6, with 8 bases lining up with TRBD1. J was trimmed by 10 bases and V by 5 bases; bases with no gene match: 7. The CDR3 contains 14 residues. Looked up from germline, CDR1 is MNHEY and CDR2 is SVGAGI. The CDR3 here is CASSDGQGRSPLHF. Here the CDR3 DNA reads TGTGCCAGCAGTGACGGACAGGGTCGATCACCCCTCCACTTT.

This chain uses TRBV18 with TRBJ2-3, with a possible D match to TRBD1 (6 bases). CDR1 KGHSH and CDR2 LQKENI come from the germline V gene. V was cut by 3 bases and J by 1 base, with 17 bases left in between. There are 17 residues in the CDR3. The CDR3 sequence: CASSPTRQASRTDTQYF. DNA of the CDR3: TGTGCCAGCTCACCGACGCGACAGGCCTCACGCACAGATACGCAGTATTTT.

The chain employs TRBV4-2 and TRBJ1-6; the match to TRBD1 covers 7 bases. V was clipped by 0 bases and J by 7 bases; unmatched bases: 12. The CDR3 totals 18 residues. Germline V gives CDR1 LGHNA, CDR2 YNFKEQ. In DNA, the CDR3 is TGTGCCAGCAGCCAAGATAGGGGGGACAGCGCCCAGAATTCACCCCTCCACTTT. Translated: CASSQDRGDSAQNSPLHF.